This T cell receptor (beta chain) was captured in a study of T cell clones after liver transplantation (dated by TCRdb to the late 2010s). Broadly, across the study: The samples were obtained from ITN030ST, a randomized trial that attempted immunosuppression withdrawal within 2 years after liver transplantation. Blood samples were collected pre-transplant, pre-randomization before withdrawal, and post-randomization after either complete withdrawal or failed withdrawal. Donor-reactive T cell clones were identified by TCRbeta sequencing after a pre-transplant mixed lymphocyte reaction and then tracked in post-transplant blood. The studied cohort comprised 8 liver transplant recipients, 3 classified as tolerant and 5 as non-tolerant. Tolerance meant complete immunosuppression withdrawal for at least one year without liver enzymes rising beyond twice the upper limit of normal. No induction therapy was given to the subjects, and standard immunosuppression was administered until randomization at 12-24 months post-transplant. Of the eight recipients, a few were HCV-positive, while the remaining recipients had been transplanted for non-autoimmune, non-viral indications. As an antigen-independent comparator for the donor-reactive sequences, third party-reactive TCRbeta sequences from pre-transplant MLRs were identified as well. The study at large found these results: Donor-reactive sequences decreased more than third party-reactive sequences, which suggests partial antigen-specific deletion that was not related to withdrawal success. The conclusions were preliminary, being limited by small, heterogeneous patient numbers and by non-standardized post-transplant time points. A significant post-transplant decrease in circulating donor-reactive CD4 TCRbeta sequences was observed in most of the 8 subjects, irrespective of tolerance or HCV status. Since no allograft tissue specimens were available, donor-reactive T cells may have migrated into the graft instead of being deleted. Once repertoire turnover was taken into account, donor-reactive detection showed a significant reduction for CD4 in 7 of 8 subjects and for CD8 in 8 of 8. In a couple of subjects, low numbers of available donor cells limited the measurable donor-reactive repertoire.

High-throughput TCRbeta CDR3 sequencing of frozen genomic DNA was performed by immunoSEQ, including PCR amplification, mapping, bias correction and internal controls. Concerning the study's data processing: Only productive rearrangements were retained, and each unique TCRbeta sequence was defined by its CDR3 nucleotide sequence together with its V and J gene. For classification of a sequence as donor-reactive, at least 5-fold expansion in CFSE-low cells relative to unstimulated pre-transplant cells and a frequency of at least 0.01% were required. Minimum frequency thresholds were set for each subject based on the unstimulated sample with the lowest template count, ensuring at least 90% detection power. Repertoire turnover was measured by Jensen-Shannon divergence between the top 1000 TCRbeta sequences post- and pre-transplant. Two-sided Fisher's exact tests were used to test for changes in the detection of donor-reactive sequences. The table comes from immuneACCESS by way of TCRdb, which keeps in-frame sequences with V and J called. Part of the clones is missing from these tables; in studies checked, under half for an unresolved V gene and the rest for unknown reasons. V, J and clone size are taken as reported in that table, and D and trimming were inferred from the DNA itself. Recorded for this sample are 50,000 or so clones; 55% to 85% of them occurred a single time. The top ten hold around 9.4% of the sample.

Thawed unstimulated PBMCs were stained for CD3, CD4 and CD8 and FACS-sorted into CD3+CD4+ and CD3+CD8+ populations. All 8 studied subjects were randomized to withdrawal of immunosuppression. The Qiagen DNeasy Blood and Tissue Kit was used to isolate genomic DNA. The CDR3 holds 16 amino acids from the cysteine to the phenylalanine. The only DNA kept is the CDR3, 48 bases in frame from the first base. Looking up the germline V gene yields CDR1 LGHNA and CDR2 YNFKEQ. V is cut by 0 bases and J by 0 bases, and the space between the germline ends is 8 bases. This clone was seen once. Its antigen is not yet known. No much larger clonotype is one base removed from it; base qualities were not supplied.

The chain is encoded by TRBV4-2 joined to TRBJ2-2; the D gene lacks a confident call. The clonotype comes from a human patient who received a liver transplant. In patients who had a transplant, some T cells may come from the graft donor. This sample comprised CD4+ T cells from blood, obtained less than 70 months after liver transplant. This receptor has the CDR3 CASSQEAAANTGELFF. The DNA reads as follows: TGTGCCAGCAGCCAAGAGGCAGCCGCGAACACCGGGGAGCTGTTTTTT.